The sequence of this T cell receptor (beta chain) was determined in a study of regulatory T cells in long-lasting Graves disease. The time point: newly diagnosed GD, antithyroid drugs for less than 3 months. The TCR library was made from RNA extracted from PBMCs. V dropped 1 base and J dropped 1 base, with 6 bases sitting between them. The CDR3 is 14 amino acids. The V gene's germline CDR1 is MNHEY and CDR2 SMNVEV (reference sequence). In this sample, this clonotype turned up many times. CDR3 regions were amplified by Arm-PCR using iRepertoire HTBI primers to build TCR beta libraries. MiXCR was run by TCRdb on the multiplex PCR reads, yielding one entry per CDR3 protein. The top ten hold 16% of the sample, which has 400,000 to 450,000 distinct CDR3 sequences, around 14% seen once. These same records also appear under a second study, on T cells in Graves' hyperthyroidism and ophthalmopathy.

The V call is TRBV27, the J call TRBJ2-3; D remains unclear. The sample in question was peripheral blood mononuclear cells (PBMCs), obtained at new diagnosis, from a patient treated with antithyroid drugs. The origin of this receptor is a woman under 40 with Graves disease. The CDR3 DNA follows: TGTGCCAGCAGTTTATGGTCACGCACAGATACGCAGTATTTT. It specifies CASSLWSRTDTQYF.